This T cell receptor (beta chain) was sequenced during a study of T cell repertoires in cytomegalovirus infection (dated by TCRdb to 2018 to 2020). Turning to the overall study: Donor HLA type was relevant to the analysis, because carriage of CMV infection together with the matching HLA type was indicated by public TCR beta signatures.

TCRdb shows the sequencer as Illumina HiSeq 1500. TCRdb reran the public reads through fastp at Q25 and MiXCR, keeping productive beta chains. Records with the same CDR3 protein are collapsed into one entry carrying the most frequent genes and DNA. The sample has about 490,000 distinct CDR3 sequences on record, 16% of them singletons. The top ten clones comprise about 24% of the sample. Paper-wide results and their limitations: Carriers of CMV infection plus the relevant HLA type were discriminated by the cumulative frequency of public TCR beta family members in the study cohort and in an independent roughly 340-donor cohort. In the ex vivo response, HLA-C-restricted CMV-specific TCR beta clonotypes were dominant, and in two of eight donors the single most frequent clonotype came from this HLA-C-restricted group.

The CDR3 goes from the cysteine to the phenylalanine over 18 residues. Solely the CDR3 DNA is kept, with 54 bases framed from the first base. Trimming costs V 1 base and J 0 bases, and their ends lie 16 bases apart. In the germline V gene, CDR1 corresponds to SGHDT and CDR2 to YYEEEE. This clonotype was seen just once. Its antigen has not been determined. Base qualities were left out, and no much larger clone turns up one base away. A read on its own is weak evidence. The rearranged segments are TRBV5-6 and TRBJ2-2; the D call is tentative, TRBD1 or TRBD2, as each matches 5 bases. The clonotype was recovered from a human donor in good health (CMV status not recorded). Some clones in this sample may be carry-over from other donors' samples. The material sequenced was CD8+ T cells from PBMCs. The nucleotides read TGTGCCAGCAGCTTGCGCCTGGGGGTTGAGGCGAACACCGGGGAGCTGTTTTTT. Its amino acids are CASSLRLGVEANTGELFF.